The 19 T cell receptor beta chains reported below all come from one sample, sequenced in a study of blood T cell repertoires in COVID-19. Libraries were prepared by immunoSEQ multiplex PCR; TCRdb keeps only in-frame clonotypes and omits some of them. The table has fewer than 250,000 clones, approximately 91% seen once. Sequences were obtained from peripheral blood. All receptors come from a man younger than 40 with COVID-19, enrolled during active disease.

The chain has TRBV5-5 and TRBJ1-1; TRBD1 aligns across 9 bases. The CDR3 extends over 13 amino acids. V gave up 6 bases and J gave up 5 bases; unmatched junction bases: 5. The V gene's germline CDR1 is SGHKS and CDR2 YYEKEE (reference sequence). CDR3 in DNA: TGTGCCAGCATGGGCGACAGGGGGACTGAAGCTTTCTTT. Translating gives CASMGDRGTEAFF.

A few counts support this clone. This sequence joins TRBV6-2 or TRBV6-3 and TRBJ2-7; D unclear. Per the germline V gene, CDR1 is MNHEY and CDR2 is SVGEGT. V gave up 0 bases and J gave up 4 bases, with 7 bases separating them. This CDR3 has 13 residues. The CDR3 bases are TGTGCCAGCAGTTACTCTAACAGTTACGAGCAGTACTTC. This gives the protein CASSYSNSYEQYF.

The chain employs TRBV19 and TRBJ1-1; D remains ambiguous. V shed 3 bases and J shed 0 bases, with 14 bases lying between them. CDR3 length equals 16 residues. CDR1 is LNHDA, CDR2 SQIVND, per germline (reference sequence). As DNA, the CDR3 is TGTGCCAGTAGTATCCATCTACAGCCTATGAACACTGAAGCTTTCTTT. Its protein product is CASSIHLQPMNTEAFF. Full variable domain (remainder filled in from reference TRBV19 and TRBJ1-1): DGGITQSPKYLFRKEGQNVTLSCEQNLNHDAMYWYRQDPGQGLRLIYYSQIVNDFQKGDIAEGYSVSREKKESFPLTVTSAQKNPTAFYLCASSIHLQPMNTEAFFGQGTRLTVV.

J is TRBJ1-2 and V is TRBV15; D perhaps matches TRBD1 (5 bases). This CDR3 region has 16 residues. CDR1 LNHNV and CDR2 YYDKDF come from the germline V gene (reference sequence). Trimming left V 4 bases short and J 3 bases short, with 18 bases between. This CDR3 is CATSTPPGLPDYGYTF. In nucleotides, the CDR3 is TGTGCCACCAGCACCCCTCCAGGGCTCCCCGACTATGGCTACACCTTC.

The rearrangement uses TRBV3-1 (or the pseudogene TRBV3-2) and TRBJ2-2; 8 nucleotides match TRBD2. CDR1 and CDR2 from the germline V gene are LGHDT and YNNKEL (reference sequence). The junction had 13 bases not matched to a gene; V was cut back by 4 bases and J by 3 bases. CDR3 size: 18 residues. The CDR3 reads CASSPPAMRGDHTGELFF. Here the CDR3 DNA reads TGTGCCAGCAGCCCCCCGGCAATGCGGGGGGACCACACCGGGGAGCTGTTTTTT.

This clone has just one count. The chain recombines TRBV19 with TRBJ1-1, with D uncertain. In germline, CDR1 is LNHDA, CDR2 SQIVND (reference sequence). CDR3 length: 14 amino acids. V lost 3 bases, J lost 5 bases, and 13 bases lay in between. CDR3 coding DNA: TGTGCCAGTAGTATGTCCGGGGAGGGAACTGAAGCTTTCTTT. Its protein product is CASSMSGEGTEAFF.

This chain uses TRBV5-1 with TRBJ1-1, with TRBD1 matching 12 bases. Germline trimming cut 4 bases from V and 5 bases from J; bases unmatched to any gene: 9. CDR3 length: 16 residues. Per germline, CDR1 SGHRS and CDR2 YFSETQ. CDR3 nucleotide sequence: TGCGCCAGCAGCGCCACTCCGGGACAGGGGGCGACTGAAGCTTTCTTT. Translating it yields CASSATPGQGATEAFF.

This chain uses TRBV5-5 with TRBJ1-1, with D uncertain. V lost 4 bases, J lost 4 bases, and 8 bases lay in between. CDR3 length: 12 residues. From germline, CDR1 is SGHKS and CDR2 YYEKEE (reference sequence). Written as DNA, the CDR3 is TGTGCCAGCAGCAGACGGGGCACTGAAGCTTTCTTT. As protein: CASSRRGTEAFF. Based on the CDR3 plus reference TRBV5-5 and TRBJ1-1, the full variable domain is DAGVTQSPTHLIKTRGQQVTLRCSPISGHKSVSWYQQVLGQGPQFIFQYYEKEERGRGNFPDRFSARQFPNYSSELNVNALLLGDSALYLCASSRRGTEAFFGQGTRLTVV.

This clone showed up just a few times. The CDR3, as DNA: TGTGCCAGCAGCCCCGGGCAGACGGGGAATCAGCCCCAGCATTTT. Translating gives CASSPGQTGNQPQHF. V and J are TRBV7-9 and TRBJ1-5; D ambiguous. Germline CDR1 is SEHNR and CDR2 is FQNEAQ (reference sequence). V gave up 5 bases and J gave up 4 bases, with 15 bases separating them. CDR3 length: 15 residues.

The chain recombines TRBV4-1 with TRBJ2-1, with 8 nucleotides matching TRBD2. CDR3 length: 14 amino acids. V dropped 4 bases and J dropped 10; count of bases not matched to a gene: 9. Germline V CDR1 and CDR2: MGHRA, YSYEKL. The DNA for the CDR3 is TGCGCCAGCAGCCCGTCCGGGGGGGCAGGAGAGCAGTTCTTC. Encoded protein: CASSPSGGAGEQFF.

Comments on this clone: The sample holds other DNA sequences that translate to the same CDR3. The chain has TRBV4-1 and TRBJ1-2; perhaps TRBD1 as D (5 bases). With 5 bases removed from V and 3 bases from J, the gap between germline ends came to 13 bases. From germline, CDR1 is MGHRA and CDR2 YSYEKL. The CDR3 spans 14 residues. CDR3 loop: CASSSTGQDYGYTF. The CDR3 DNA sequence: TGCGCCAGCAGCTCGACTGGACAAGACTATGGCTACACCTTC.

V usage is TRBV3-1 (or the pseudogene TRBV3-2) and J usage is TRBJ2-3; D gene ambiguous. V dropped 3 bases and J dropped 2 bases, with 6 bases sitting between them. CDR3 size: 13 residues. The germline V gene has CDR1 LGHDT and CDR2 YNNKEL (reference sequence). CDR3 DNA: TGTGCCAGCAGCCACGCACACACAGATACGCAGTATTTT. Protein product: CASSHAHTDTQYF.

The rearrangement links TRBV7-9 to TRBJ1-5; 7 bases are a match to TRBD1. CDR3 length: 14 residues. Germline assignment: CDR1 SEHNR and CDR2 FQNEAQ (reference sequence). V lost 5 bases, J lost 4 bases, and 5 bases stayed unmatched. The CDR3 coding sequence is TGTGCCAGCAGCAAGGGACAGACGAATCAGCCCCAGCATTTT. It codes for CASSKGQTNQPQHF.

This clone was seen once. This chain uses TRBV7-9 with TRBJ1-4; D gene unclear. The V gene's germline CDR1 is SEHNR and CDR2 FQNEAQ (reference sequence). The CDR3 spans 14 residues. The ends were cut back, 5 bases at V and 0 bases at J, with 7 bases in the middle. The CDR3 region has the DNA TGTGCCAGCAGCCAACAAGCAACTAATGAAAAACTGTTTTTT. It is translated as CASSQQATNEKLFF. Full variable domain (rest looked up from reference TRBV7-9 and TRBJ1-4): DTGVSQNPRHKITKRGQNVTFRCDPISEHNRLYWYRQTLGQGPEFLTYFQNEAQLEKSRLLSDRFSAERPKGSFSTLEIQRTEQGDSAMYLCASSQQATNEKLFFGSGTQLSVL.

The V gene is TRBV5-1, the J gene TRBJ2-6; the match to TRBD1 covers 9 bases. Unmatched junction bases numbered 10, after V lost 4 bases and J lost 2 bases. This CDR3 contains 18 residues. Germline-derived CDR1 and CDR2 are SGHRS and YFSETQ. The CDR3 DNA follows: TGCGCCAGCAGCGGTCCCCGGGACAGGGCGGCTGGGGCCAACGTCCTGACTTTC. The encoded protein is CASSGPRDRAAGANVLTF.

The chain carries TRBV6-1 and TRBJ1-3; no reliable D call. Germline values: CDR1 MNHNS, CDR2 SASEGT. V was trimmed by 2 bases and J by 5 bases, leaving 7 bases between them. CDR3 size: 13 residues. For the CDR3, the DNA is TGTGCCAGCAGTGAAACCCCTAGAAACACCATATATTTT. Translation: CASSETPRNTIYF.

The chain carries TRBV13 and TRBJ2-3; D is possibly TRBD2 (7 bases). Germline V CDR1 and CDR2: PRHDT, FYEKMQ (reference sequence). This CDR3 is built from 16 residues. V was trimmed by 2 bases and J by 2 bases, leaving 14 bases between them. CDR3 in amino acids: CASSLLGGGHTDTQYF. CDR3 sequence (DNA): TGTGCCAGCAGCTTACTGGGGGGGGGACACACAGATACGCAGTATTTT. Full variable domain (missing parts from reference TRBV13 and TRBJ2-3): AAGVIQSPRHLIKEKRETATLKCYPIPRHDTVYWYQQGPGQDPQFLISFYEKMQSDKGSIPDRFSAQQFSDYHSELNMSSLELGDSALYFCASSLLGGGHTDTQYFGPGTRLTVL.

V gene TRBV18 combines with J gene TRBJ1-5; unclear D gene. This CDR3 contains 13 residues. V shed 2 bases and J shed 6 bases, with 8 bases lying between them. Germline assignment: CDR1 KGHSH and CDR2 LQKENI. The chain's CDR3 is CASSPGEGQPQHF. The CDR3 DNA sequence: TGTGCCAGCTCACCAGGGGAGGGTCAGCCCCAGCATTTT.

The V and J genes are TRBV6-2 or TRBV6-3 and TRBJ1-6; the match to TRBD1 covers 10 bases. The CDR3 sequence is 16 residues long. The ends lost 2 bases at V and 5 bases at J; junction bases unmatched: 3. CDR1 is MNHEY, CDR2 SVGEGT, per germline. CDR3 nucleotide sequence: TGTGCCAGCAGTTACCCGACAGGGGGCGATAATTCACCCCTCCACTTT. It translates to CASSYPTGGDNSPLHF.